This T cell receptor (beta chain) was profiled in a study of blood T cell repertoires in COVID-19. CDR1 is SEHNR, CDR2 FQNEAQ, per germline (reference sequence). V was pared by 6 bases and J by 3 bases, with 16 bases between. The CDR3 runs to 15 residues. Measured with immunoSEQ multiplex PCR; TCRdb has only the in-frame clones, and not every one. This table has about 200,000 clones, around nine tenths appearing once. The J gene is TRBJ2-3, the V gene TRBV7-9, with D tentatively TRBD2 (5 bases). This clonotype was sampled from a man aged 45-60 years with COVID-19, enrolled during active disease. The sequenced sample was peripheral blood. The CDR3, as DNA: TGTGCCAGCAGTGACCTGGGTAGCGAGACAGATACGCAGTATTTT. Translating gives CASSDLGSETDTQYF.